This T cell receptor beta chain was found in a study of T cell responses to AZD1222 COVID-19 vaccine. The data were produced by immunoSEQ multiplex PCR, yet TCRdb's version contains in-frame clones alone and is incomplete. The data show 200,000 or so clones, under 95% seen once. This clone has just one count. Antigen unknown. The CDR3 contains 13 residues. CDR1 and CDR2 (germline): SNHLY, FYNNEI. Trimming stripped 4 bases from V and 3 bases from J, with 7 bases between. Study observations and caveats: Increased Spike-specific TCR breadth and depth were observed after two AZD1222 doses.

The starting material was peripheral blood, obtained 28 days after the second AZD1222 dose. The origin of this receptor is an adult who received the AZD1222 COVID-19 vaccine. The V call is TRBV2, the J call TRBJ1-5; D gene unclear. The CDR3 nucleotides read TGTGCCAGCAGTGTTCGCCACAATCAGCCCCAGCATTTT. Protein product: CASSVRHNQPQHF.